The sequence of this T cell receptor (beta chain) was determined in a study of T cells in Graves' hyperthyroidism and ophthalmopathy. Study-wide findings and caveats: Researchers found most expanded thyroid clonotypes above 0.001 in blood as well. The model's output predicted ophthalmopathy at a median of about 6.5 months prior to onset.

V was cut by 3 bases and J by 4 bases, with 12 bases left in between. This CDR3 spans 14 amino acids. Amplified TCR beta CDR3 regions derived from RNA transcripts. Researchers ran a first-round RT-PCR on the TCR CDR3 using the HTBI primer set. TCRdb reanalysed the multiplex PCR reads using MiXCR and keeps one entry per CDR3 protein. The top ten clones hold under 15% of a sample with around 600,000 distinct CDR3 sequences, around 15% of them seen once. This clonotype has at least ten counts. Its target is not known. Patients were excluded for uncontrolled infection, other autoimmune disease, pregnancy or lactation. PBMCs came from around 9.7 ml fresh peripheral blood.

The chain couples TRBV12-3 or TRBV12-4 to TRBJ1-2; D unclear. This receptor was taken from a woman aged 50 to 65 with Graves' ophthalmopathy. Sequenced material: blood. CDR3 coding DNA: TGTGCCAGCAGTTTTCGGCCGGATCCCTATGGCTACACCTTC. Its translation is CASSFRPDPYGYTF.